Listed below are T cell receptor beta chains from one sample, sequenced in a study of cytomegalovirus exposure and HLA in healthy donors. Profiled with immunoSEQ multiplex PCR; TCRdb holds only in-frame clones, not every one. This table has tens of thousands of clones, approximately 90% appearing once. The sample was PBMCs. The receptors shown here come from a woman under 40 in good health and CMV-seropositive. The CDR3 runs from the conserved cysteine through the conserved F or W. The order of the fields is D gene, V gene, clone size, J gene, CDR3 protein, CDR3 DNA. The D gene is left open where the match is weak. The size field is filled for only some rows; it gives once, few, many or a size class.

TRBD1	TRBV7-6	-	TRBJ2-3	CASSLRDRDTDTQYF	TGTGCCAGCAGCTTAAGGGACAGAGACACAGATACGCAGTATTTC
-	TRBV10-1	once	TRBJ1-5	CASSEGGAHGNQPQHF	TGCGCCAGCAGTGAAGGCGGGGCGCATGGCAATCAGCCCCAGCATTTT
TRBD2	TRBV4-1	-	TRBJ2-7	CASSPGTRGYEQYF	TGCGCCAGCAGCCCCGGGACTAGAGGCTACGAGCAGTACTTC
TRBD2	TRBV9	-	TRBJ2-1	CASSVGPLGSGRNEQFF	TGTGCCAGCAGCGTAGGGCCTCTGGGGAGCGGGAGGAATGAGCAGTTCTTC
-	TRBV5-4	-	TRBJ2-7	CASSLQASSSYEQYF	TGTGCCAGCAGCTTACAGGCGTCCAGCTCCTACGAGCAGTACTTC
TRBD1	TRBV19	-	TRBJ2-1	CASRGQGAHNEQFF	TGTGCCAGTAGGGGACAGGGGGCCCACAATGAGCAGTTCTTC
-	TRBV7-8	-	TRBJ2-3	CASSLDGGLGTDTQYF	TGTGCCAGCAGCTTAGATGGCGGGCTTGGCACAGATACGCAGTATTTT
-	TRBV11-2	-	TRBJ1-2	CASSPGSVGRGYTF	TGTGCCAGCAGCCCAGGATCCGTCGGCAGGGGCTACACCTTC
TRBD2	TRBV11-2	-	TRBJ2-3	CASSPIGTSADTQYF	TGTGCCAGCAGCCCGATAGGGACTAGCGCAGATACGCAGTATTTT
-	TRBV7-9	-	TRBJ2-7	CASSPTGDEQYF	TGTGCCAGCAGTCCCACGGGGGACGAGCAGTACTTC
TRBD2	TRBV28	-	TRBJ2-3	CASSSGASGRASDTQYF	TGTGCCAGCAGTTCGGGGGCTAGCGGGAGGGCCTCAGATACGCAGTATTTT
TRBD1	TRBV15	-	TRBJ2-5	CATSSFKGQAGYQETQYF	TGTGCCACCAGCAGTTTTAAGGGACAGGCCGGGTACCAAGAGACCCAGTACTTC
-	TRBV5-1	-	TRBJ1-1	CASSSQGRNTEAFF	TGCGCCAGCAGCTCCCAGGGGAGGAACACTGAAGCTTTCTTT
-	TRBV19	-	TRBJ2-7	CASSPRGSYEQYF	TGTGCCAGTAGTCCTCGGGGGTCCTACGAGCAGTACTTC
-	TRBV28	-	TRBJ1-5	CASRYGALGGNQPQHF	TGTGCCAGCAGATACGGAGCCTTAGGCGGCAATCAGCCCCAGCATTTT
-	TRBV29-1	-	TRBJ2-1	CSALRGSRYNEQFF	TGCAGCGCCCTAAGGGGATCTAGATACAATGAGCAGTTCTTC
TRBD2	TRBV28	once	TRBJ2-1	CASSFSGRIYEQFF	TGTGCCAGCAGTTTTAGCGGGAGAATCTATGAGCAGTTCTTC
TRBD1	TRBV19	-	TRBJ1-5	CASRSLPGQGIPNQPQHF	TGTGCCAGTAGATCCCTACCGGGACAGGGAATCCCTAATCAGCCCCAGCATTTT
TRBD1	TRBV27	-	TRBJ1-1	CASSWGQGTTEAFF	TGTGCCAGCAGTTGGGGACAGGGGACGACTGAAGCTTTCTTT
-	TRBV18	-	TRBJ1-1	CASSPPRTGSMNTEAFF	TGTGCCAGCTCACCACCGAGAACAGGGAGCATGAACACTGAAGCTTTCTTT
TRBD2	TRBV7-2	-	TRBJ2-5	CASTPGTSGSETQYF	TGTGCCAGCACCCCCGGGACTAGCGGGAGTGAGACCCAGTACTTC
TRBD1	TRBV29-1	once	TRBJ1-2	CSVGGTGAPYGYTF	TGCAGCGTTGGGGGTACAGGGGCACCATATGGCTACACCTTC
TRBD2	TRBV5-1	-	TRBJ2-1	CASSLAQGLARNEQFF	TGCGCCAGCAGCTTGGCCCAGGGACTAGCCCGAAATGAGCAGTTCTTC
TRBD1	TRBV10-1	-	TRBJ2-7	CASSGQGPHEQYF	TGCGCCAGCAGCGGACAGGGCCCCCACGAGCAGTACTTC
TRBD2	TRBV18	-	TRBJ2-1	CASSTTTGTSGIYEQFF	TGTGCCAGCTCAACCACCACCGGGACTAGCGGGATCTATGAGCAGTTCTTC
-	TRBV9	-	TRBJ2-5	CASSVAAGAQGETQYF	TGTGCCAGCAGCGTAGCTGCAGGGGCCCAGGGAGAGACCCAGTACTTC
-	TRBV7-9	-	TRBJ2-3	CASSLWLDTQYF	TGTGCCAGCAGCTTATGGCTCGATACGCAGTATTTT
-	TRBV29-1	-	TRBJ1-1	CSVYTRQGIFHTEAFF	TGCAGCGTTTACACCAGGCAGGGGATTTTTCACACTGAAGCTTTCTTT
-	TRBV19	-	TRBJ1-5	CASRGGSQPQHF	TGTGCCAGTAGAGGCGGTAGCCAGCCCCAGCATTTT
TRBD1	TRBV5-6	-	TRBJ2-3	CASSQQTGGLGTDTQYF	TGTGCCAGCAGCCAACAGACAGGGGGTTTGGGAACAGATACGCAGTATTTT
-	TRBV4-2	once	TRBJ2-3	CASSQDPQNLNRVYF	TGTGCCAGCAGCCAAGATCCCCAAAATCTGAACAGGGTGTATTTT
-	TRBV10-1	once	TRBJ1-1	CASSEMRTNTEAFF	TGCGCCAGCAGTGAAATGAGAACGAACACTGAAGCTTTCTTT
TRBD1	TRBV2	-	TRBJ1-6	CASSGSSTGALIRSPLHF	TGTGCCAGCAGTGGCAGCTCGACAGGGGCCCTAATTCGGTCACCCCTCCACTTT
-	TRBV5-6	-	TRBJ2-1	CASSLRGGNEQFF	TGTGCCAGCAGCTTGAGGGGAGGAAATGAGCAGTTCTTC
TRBD2	TRBV7-9	few	TRBJ2-2	CASSATSGRAVRGTGELFF	TGTGCCAGCAGCGCCACTAGCGGGAGGGCGGTAAGAGGCACCGGGGAGCTGTTTTTT
TRBD1	TRBV28	once	TRBJ2-5	CASSLMKRGRRETQYF	TGTGCCAGCAGTTTAATGAAGAGGGGGCGGCGAGAGACCCAGTACTTC
-	TRBV28	-	TRBJ2-7	CASSHGSYEQYF	TGTGCCAGCAGCCACGGGTCCTACGAGCAGTACTTC
TRBD2	TRBV28	once	TRBJ2-2	CASSPGGRTGELFF	TGTGCCAGCAGTCCGGGAGGGCGGACCGGGGAGCTGTTTTTT
TRBD1	TRBV7-9	-	TRBJ1-3	CASSHNRGAYTIYF	TGTGCCAGCAGCCATAACAGGGGCGCGTACACCATATATTTT
TRBD1	TRBV5-4	-	TRBJ2-2	CASSPRPGQGYPGELFF	TGTGCCAGCAGCCCGAGACCGGGACAGGGGTACCCCGGGGAGCTGTTTTTT
-	TRBV2	-	TRBJ1-1	CASKDDSKGAEAFF	TGTGCCAGCAAGGATGACTCCAAGGGGGCTGAAGCTTTCTTT
-	TRBV19	-	TRBJ1-2	CASSIRTLGGYTF	TGTGCCAGTAGTATTCGGACATTGGGTGGCTACACCTTC
-	TRBV2	-	TRBJ1-5	CASSEALRLGGTNSNQPQHF	TGTGCCAGCAGTGAAGCGCTTCGTCTTGGGGGGACTAATAGCAATCAGCCCCAGCATTTT
TRBD1	TRBV4-1	-	TRBJ1-5	CASSQVVGTGGNQPQHF	TGCGCCAGCAGCCAGGTTGTTGGGACAGGGGGCAATCAGCCCCAGCATTTT
-	TRBV25-1	-	TRBJ2-1	CASSRLVWDNEQFF	TGTGCCAGCAGTAGACTAGTCTGGGACAATGAGCAGTTCTTC
TRBD1	TRBV4-1	few	TRBJ1-3	CASSQPTQGKSGNTIYF	TGCGCCAGCAGCCAACCGACACAGGGGAAGTCTGGAAACACCATATATTTT
TRBD2	TRBV6-5	-	TRBJ2-1	CASSSSGRTYNEQFF	TGTGCCAGCAGTTCTAGCGGGAGGACCTACAATGAGCAGTTCTTC
TRBD1	TRBV6-1	once	TRBJ2-7	CASSGRGQRWDEQYF	TGTGCCAGCAGTGGCAGGGGGCAAAGGTGGGACGAGCAGTACTTC
TRBD2	TRBV7-2	-	TRBJ2-1	CASSRVSGAYNEQFF	TGTGCCAGCAGCCGAGTTAGCGGGGCCTACAATGAGCAGTTCTTC
TRBD1	TRBV27	-	TRBJ1-5	CASSPSAGGGQPQHF	TGTGCCAGCAGTCCCTCAGCAGGGGGCGGTCAGCCCCAGCATTTT
TRBD1	TRBV5-5	-	TRBJ2-7	CASSLGSGGKDEQYF	TGTGCCAGCAGCTTGGGGTCAGGGGGTAAGGACGAGCAGTACTTC
TRBD2	TRBV5-1	few	TRBJ2-7	CASSFLAGYEQYF	TGCGCCAGCAGCTTTCTAGCGGGGTACGAGCAGTACTTC
TRBD2	TRBV7-6	-	TRBJ2-3	CASRSISGRSTDTQYF	TGTGCCAGCAGGTCCATTAGCGGGAGGAGCACAGATACGCAGTATTTT